These T cell receptor beta chains were read from a single sample in a study of blood T cells in healthy people across ages. MiXCR was run by TCRdb on the 5' RACE reads, yielding one entry per CDR3 protein. The profile shows about 1.4 million distinct CDR3 sequences, almost 60% of them singletons. The sequenced sample was blood. These receptors were obtained from a man between 18 and 35 years old in good health. The conserved cysteine and the conserved F or W are not part of the CDR3 here. The order of the fields is CDR3 protein, clone size, J gene, V gene. Only part of the rows carry a size: once, few, many, or a class if the clone is expanded.

ASSSRQVREKLF few TRBJ1-4 TRBV12-3/TRBV12-4
ASSLGGQGEGEQF . TRBJ2-1 TRBV7-2
ASSFRIPGRGSNEKLF . TRBJ1-4 TRBV12-3/TRBV12-4
SVGGEGRGYT many TRBJ1-2 TRBV29-1
SAEDVAGGVETQY . . TRBV20-1
ASSLAPRAMAQF . TRBJ2-1 TRBV7-9
ASSYTGAGVPNEKLF . TRBJ1-4 TRBV6-6
ASSLSWGETDTQY few TRBJ2-3 TRBV7-2
SARDRADEKLF few TRBJ1-4 TRBV20-1
ASSYSGMGSSRSPLH . TRBJ1-6 TRBV6-2/TRBV6-3
ASGQPAGTQY . TRBJ2-3 TRBV6-2/TRBV6-3
ASSATSFSGEQF . TRBJ2-1 TRBV11-1
AISDSAVSAYEQY . TRBJ2-7 TRBV10-3
ASRGTGQGEQY . TRBJ2-7 TRBV2
ASSLAVTGGFTGELF few TRBJ2-2 TRBV11-2